The TCR beta chain under discussion was sequenced for a study of blood T cell repertoires in COVID-19. Across the whole study: PBMCs, B-cell-depleted T cells, or T cells provided the cDNA or gDNA that made up the material.

Germline assignment: CDR1 SGHNT and CDR2 YYREEE (reference sequence). The V and J ends lost 0 bases and 2 bases respectively, with 15 bases between them. This CDR3 contains 16 residues. Method: immunoSEQ multiplex PCR; TCRdb's copy keeps in-frame clones and lacks some. The top ten hold under 3% of the sample, which has about 170,000 clones, around nine tenths seen once. Sample: peripheral blood. V and J are TRBV5-4 and TRBJ2-7; possibly TRBD1 for D (6 bases). The TCR sequence derives from a woman older than 75 with COVID-19, enrolled during active disease. The CDR3 sequence: CASSLGWGTPTYEQYF. CDR3 in DNA: TGTGCCAGCAGCTTGGGTTGGGGGACACCGACCTACGAGCAGTACTTC.